This T cell receptor (beta chain) was captured by sequencing in a study of long-term antiretroviral therapy in people with HIV. In regard to this clone: Antigen specificity is unknown.

Version v3.0 of the immunoSEQ assay ran at survey level. The study targeted roughly 35,000-50,000 T-cell genomes per sample in sequencing. Sequencing was performed with immunoSEQ multiplex PCR; in TCRdb, only in-frame clones are kept and a portion is missing. This sample carries 26,000 or so clones, 93% of them seen once, and the ten largest clones take under 13%. V trimming: 0 bases; J trimming: 2 bases; junction bases outside the gene matches: 5. Germline values: CDR1 SGHDT, CDR2 YYEEEE. There are 15 residues in the CDR3. Study results and limitations: Investigators report no available data on ART adherence, viral resistance or therapy changes. All time points showed a repertoire dominated by clones expanded before ART. Dating from about 2004 to 2018, the blood was possibly obtained under older ART regimens.

This TCR was recovered from a man aged 35 to 55 with HIV. This chain links TRBV5-6 with TRBJ2-7, with 7 bases that match TRBD2. Sample: unsorted PBMCs, taken 6.2 years after starting antiretroviral therapy. DNA of the CDR3: TGTGCCAGCAGCTTGGCGTTGGGGGGGGCCTACGAGCAGTACTTC. Translating it yields CASSLALGGAYEQYF.